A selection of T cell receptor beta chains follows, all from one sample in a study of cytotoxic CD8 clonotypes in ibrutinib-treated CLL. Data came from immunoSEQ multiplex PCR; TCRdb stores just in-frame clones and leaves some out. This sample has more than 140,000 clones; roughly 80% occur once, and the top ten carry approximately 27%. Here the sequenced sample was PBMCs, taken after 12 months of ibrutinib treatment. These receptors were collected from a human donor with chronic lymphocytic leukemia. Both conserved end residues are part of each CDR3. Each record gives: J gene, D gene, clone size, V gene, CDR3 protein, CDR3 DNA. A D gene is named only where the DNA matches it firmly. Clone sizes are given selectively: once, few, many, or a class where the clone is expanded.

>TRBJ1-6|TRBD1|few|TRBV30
CAWSPGQGNNSPLHF
TGTGCCTGGAGCCCCGGACAGGGTAACAATTCACCCCTCCACTTT
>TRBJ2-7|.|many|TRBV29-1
CSVQRGGQRYEQYF
TGCAGCGTCCAAAGGGGTGGACAGCGCTACGAGCAGTACTTC
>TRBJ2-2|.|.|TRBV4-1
CASSPIWAGNTGELFF
TGCGCCAGCAGCCCAATTTGGGCGGGGAACACCGGGGAGCTGTTTTTT
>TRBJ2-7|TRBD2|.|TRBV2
CASRVAGGSYEQYF
TGTGCCAGCAGGGTAGCGGGAGGTTCCTACGAGCAGTACTTC
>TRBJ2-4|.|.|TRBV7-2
CASSLLIVGLAKNIQYF
TGTGCCAGCAGCTTATTGATAGTAGGCTTAGCCAAAAACATTCAGTACTTC
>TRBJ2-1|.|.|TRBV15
CATSRDYSGSNEQFF
TGTGCCACCAGCAGAGATTACAGCGGATCTAATGAGCAGTTCTTC
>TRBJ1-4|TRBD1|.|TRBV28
CATTPGGNEKLFF
TGTGCCACCACGCCAGGGGGGAATGAAAAACTGTTTTTT
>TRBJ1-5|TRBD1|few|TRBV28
CASRQPGQGNQPQHF
TGTGCCAGCAGGCAACCGGGACAGGGTAACCAGCCCCAGCATTTT
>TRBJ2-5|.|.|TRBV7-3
CASSPVGFDGETQYF
TGTGCCAGCAGCCCGGTGGGGTTTGACGGGGAGACCCAGTACTTC
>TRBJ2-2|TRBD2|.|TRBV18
CASSPPSGKAGELFF
TGTGCCAGCTCACCACCTAGCGGGAAGGCCGGGGAGCTGTTTTTT
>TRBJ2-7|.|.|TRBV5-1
CASRPIQFYEQYF
TGCGCCAGCAGGCCAATACAATTCTACGAGCAGTACTTC
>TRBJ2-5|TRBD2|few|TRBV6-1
CASLLNSGSRETQYF
TGTGCCAGCCTCCTTAATAGCGGGAGCAGGGAGACCCAGTACTTC
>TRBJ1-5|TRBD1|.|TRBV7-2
CASSLVSGGQQPQHF
TGTGCCAGCAGCTTAGTTTCAGGGGGTCAACAGCCCCAGCATTTT
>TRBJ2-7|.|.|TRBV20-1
CSSSRGYEQYF
TGCAGTTCCAGTAGGGGCTACGAGCAGTACTTC
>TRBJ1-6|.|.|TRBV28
CASSPLSQGAYSPLHF
TGTGCCAGCAGTCCCCTGTCGCAGGGCGCGTATTCACCCCTCCACTTT
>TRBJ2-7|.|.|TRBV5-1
CASSLFGEQYF
TGCGCCAGCAGCTTGTTTGGCGAGCAGTACTTC
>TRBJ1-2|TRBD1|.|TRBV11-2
CASSHLGQGYGYTF
TGTGCCAGCAGCCATTTAGGACAGGGTTATGGCTACACCTTC
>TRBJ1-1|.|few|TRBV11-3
CASSWGQGSGTEAFF
TGTGCCAGCAGCTGGGGTCAGGGGTCGGGGACTGAAGCTTTCTTT
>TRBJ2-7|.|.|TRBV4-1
CASSQSASPENYEQYF
TGCGCCAGCAGCCAATCGGCTAGCCCCGAGAATTACGAGCAGTACTTC
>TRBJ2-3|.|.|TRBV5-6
CASSPQRGTQYF
TGTGCCAGCAGCCCGCAGCGCGGGACGCAGTATTTT